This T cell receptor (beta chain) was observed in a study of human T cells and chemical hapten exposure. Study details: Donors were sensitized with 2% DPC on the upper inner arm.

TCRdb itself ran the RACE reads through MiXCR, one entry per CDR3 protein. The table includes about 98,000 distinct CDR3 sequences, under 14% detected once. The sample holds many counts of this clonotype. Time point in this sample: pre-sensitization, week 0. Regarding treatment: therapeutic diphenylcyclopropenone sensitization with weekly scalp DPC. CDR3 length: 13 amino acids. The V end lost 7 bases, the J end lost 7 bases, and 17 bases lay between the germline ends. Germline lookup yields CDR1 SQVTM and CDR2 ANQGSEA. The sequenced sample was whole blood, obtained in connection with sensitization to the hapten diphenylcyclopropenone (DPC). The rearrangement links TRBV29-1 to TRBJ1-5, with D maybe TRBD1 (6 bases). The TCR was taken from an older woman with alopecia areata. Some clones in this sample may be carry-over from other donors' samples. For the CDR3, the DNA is TGCAGCGCTTCGACAGGATTAAAACAGCCCCAGCATTTT. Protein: CSASTGLKQPQHF.